One and the same sample provided the 18 T cell receptor beta chains below, sequenced in a study of technical replicates of blood from several donors. Clones were read by immunoSEQ multiplex PCR, and TCRdb kept only the in-frame ones, dropping some. The table includes approximately 82,000 clones, about 89% detected once. Material for sequencing was T cells isolated from PBMCs. The receptors stem from a human donor in good health.

This clone was observed a single time. This chain connects TRBV9 to TRBJ1-2; D ambiguous. This CDR3 region has 15 residues. Trimming left V 4 bases short and J 5 bases short, with 18 bases between. Germline V CDR1 and CDR2: SGDLS, YYNGEE. The CDR3 region is CASSPREVANYGYTF. In DNA form, the CDR3 reads TGTGCCAGCAGCCCTCGAGAGGTGGCCAATTATGGCTACACCTTC.

The chain has TRBV2 and TRBJ2-5; 12 positions agree with TRBD2. Unmatched junction bases numbered 6, after V lost 7 bases and J lost 3 bases. The CDR3 is 15 amino acids. Per the germline V gene, CDR1 is SNHLY and CDR2 is FYNNEI. In DNA, the CDR3 is TGTGCCAGCAATTCTTGGACTAGCGGGAAAGAGACCCAGTACTTC. As protein: CASNSWTSGKETQYF.

Only a few counts were recorded for this clone. The chain joins TRBV6-6 to TRBJ2-7, with TRBD1 identical over 8 bases. This CDR3 region has 13 residues. Germline CDR1 reads MNHNY; CDR2 reads SVGAGI (reference sequence). After removal of 5 bases from V and 2 bases from J, the junction contained 2 bases not matched to a gene. The CDR3 region is CASSKQGAYEQYF. The CDR3 nucleotides are TGTGCCAGCAGTAAACAGGGGGCCTACGAGCAGTACTTC.

The J gene is TRBJ2-3, the V gene TRBV5-1, with 11 bases that match TRBD2. In germline, CDR1 is SGHRS, CDR2 YFSETQ. This CDR3 spans 15 amino acids. Germline trimming cut 7 bases from V and 5 bases from J; bases unmatched to any gene: 9. The CDR3: CASASDGTSGDTQYF. The CDR3 DNA is TGCGCCAGCGCAAGTGACGGGACTAGCGGAGATACGCAGTATTTT.

The V and J genes are TRBV5-1 and TRBJ2-5; unclear D gene. V dropped 4 bases and J dropped 1 base, with 2 bases sitting between them. Per germline, CDR1 SGHRS and CDR2 YFSETQ. The CDR3 totals 11 residues. As DNA, the CDR3 is TGCGCCAGCAGCCGCCAAGAGACCCAGTACTTC. It codes for CASSRQETQYF.

The CDR3 region has the DNA TGCGCCAGCAGCTTGGGTGTGGCGGGGTGGCAAGAGACCCAGTACTTC. Translated, it gives CASSLGVAGWQETQYF. This chain uses TRBV5-1 with TRBJ2-5; tentatively, D is TRBD2 (6 bases). Trimming took off 0 bases at V and 2 bases at J, with 14 bases between the two ends. The CDR3 is 16 residues long. Germline CDR1 is SGHRS and CDR2 is YFSETQ. Variable domain in full (rest from reference TRBV5-1 and TRBJ2-5): KAGVTQTPRYLIKTRGQQVTLSCSPISGHRSVSWYQQTPGQGLQFLFEYFSETQRNKGNFPGRFSGRQFSNSRSEMNVSTLELGDSALYLCASSLGVAGWQETQYFGPGTRLLVL.

The chain has TRBV6-4 and TRBJ2-6; D is unclear. Germline CDR1 and CDR2: MRHNA and SNTAGT. Trimming pared 5 bases from V and 0 bases from J, leaving 5 bases between. The CDR3 consists of 14 residues. This CDR3 reads CASSSSSGANVLTF. CDR3 coding DNA: TGTGCCAGCAGTTCCTCCTCTGGGGCCAACGTCCTGACTTTC.

J is TRBJ2-5 and V is TRBV5-1; 13 bases match TRBD2. Germline-derived CDR1 and CDR2 are SGHRS and YFSETQ. This CDR3 spans 17 amino acids. J lost 5 bases, V lost 4 bases, and 11 bases had no gene match. CDR3 DNA sequence: TGCGCCAGCAGCCGATCCCGACTAGCGGGAGGTTCTGAGACCCAGTACTTC. Translating gives CASSRSRLAGGSETQYF.

The chain is built from TRBV5-6 and TRBJ2-6, with D possibly TRBD1 on 6 matching bases. The germline V gene has CDR1 SGHDT and CDR2 YYEEEE. Deletions cut 5 bases from V and 4 bases from J, with 13 bases between. This CDR3 has 15 amino acids. The CDR3 nucleotides are TGTGCCAGCAGTCCCACAGGGTCAGGGGCCAACGTCCTGACTTTC. Its translation: CASSPTGSGANVLTF.

This chain uses TRBV6-6 with TRBJ2-7; 7 bases fit TRBD2. Germline V gene data show CDR1 as MNHNY and CDR2 as SVGAGI (reference sequence). V gave up 7 bases and J gave up 5 bases; unmatched junction bases: 8. The CDR3 spans 13 residues. In DNA form, the CDR3 reads TGTGCCAGCAACCCCCGAGCGGGGAACGAGCAGTACTTC. It translates to CASNPRAGNEQYF.

The rearrangement joins TRBV30 to TRBJ1-4; unclear D gene. CDR3 length: 16 amino acids. Between the trimmed V and J ends, which lost 0 bases and 6 bases, there was a span of 17 bases. Germline values: CDR1 GTSNPN, CDR2 SVGIG (reference sequence). CDR3 sequence: CAWSVNVREPYEKLFF. The CDR3 DNA reads TGTGCCTGGAGTGTGAATGTTCGGGAGCCATATGAAAAACTGTTTTTT. The whole variable domain, filled in from reference TRBV30 and TRBJ1-4, reads SQTIHQWPATLVQPVGSPLSLECTVEGTSNPNLYWYRQAAGRGLQLLFYSVGIGQISSEVPQNLSASRPQDRQFILSSKKLLLSDSGFYLCAWSVNVREPYEKLFFGSGTQLSVL.

The sample holds one count of this clone. The genes are TRBV10-1 and TRBJ1-1; no clear D. CDR3 length: 16 amino acids. V shed 3 bases and J shed 0 bases, with 14 bases lying between them. Per the germline V gene, CDR1 is WNHNN and CDR2 is SYGVQD (reference sequence). The CDR3 loop reads CASSDSVPSLNTEAFF. The CDR3 bases are TGCGCCAGCAGTGATAGTGTTCCCTCCCTGAACACTGAAGCTTTCTTT.

The chain has TRBV11-3 and TRBJ2-7; 12 nucleotides line up with TRBD1. Germline values: CDR1 SGHNT, CDR2 YENEEA. Trimming removed 4 bases from V and 6 bases from J; junction bases left unmatched: 7. The CDR3 spans 15 residues. The CDR3 DNA follows: TGTGCCAGCAGCTCCCGGGACAGGGGGCAGAGCGAGCAGTACTTC. This gives the protein CASSSRDRGQSEQYF.

The chain employs TRBV27 and TRBJ2-1; D unresolved. The V gene lost 6 bases and the J gene lost 0 bases, with 9 bases spanning the gap. CDR1 is MNHEY and CDR2 is SMNVEV in the germline V gene (reference sequence). The CDR3 loop spans 14 amino acids. The CDR3 loop is CASSPSSSYNEQFF. In DNA, the CDR3 is TGTGCCAGCAGCCCATCGAGCTCCTACAATGAGCAGTTCTTC.

This chain uses TRBV30 with TRBJ2-3; possibly TRBD2 for D (6 bases). Trimming cost V 2 bases and J 0 bases, with 21 bases left between them. This CDR3 is 18 amino acids long. CDR1 GTSNPN and CDR2 SVGIG come from the germline V gene (reference sequence). The CDR3 sequence is CAWSLDGSRLFSTDTQYF. The CDR3 region has the DNA TGTGCCTGGAGTCTGGACGGGAGTAGGCTTTTTAGCACAGATACGCAGTATTTT.

The chain employs TRBV7-9 and TRBJ2-3; possibly TRBD2 for D (5 bases). CDR3 length: 15 amino acids. V was clipped by 6 bases and J by 2 bases, with 15 bases between them. Germline CDR1 and CDR2: SEHNR and FQNEAQ (reference sequence). The DNA of the CDR3 is TGTGCCAGCAGAACTGCGGGCGGGCCCACAGATACGCAGTATTTT. Translation: CASRTAGGPTDTQYF.

The chain uses TRBV5-1 and TRBJ2-7, with 7 bases lining up with TRBD1. J was trimmed by 3 bases and V by 2 bases; bases with no gene match: 8. Per germline, CDR1 SGHRS and CDR2 YFSETQ. CDR3 size: 15 residues. The CDR3 DNA sequence: TGCGCCAGCAGCTTACTGACAGGGAGAGACTACGAGCAGTACTTC. Translated: CASSLLTGRDYEQYF.

The chain has TRBV18 and TRBJ1-1, with 9 bases aligning to TRBD1. CDR1 KGHSH and CDR2 LQKENI come from the germline V gene. The CDR3 sequence is 15 residues long. V shed 6 bases, J shed 3 bases, and the junction held 8 bases outside the gene matches. The CDR3 DNA reads TGTGCCAGCTCCCCCGGGACAGGGTGGGACACTGAAGCTTTCTTT. This codes for CASSPGTGWDTEAFF. Filled out from reference TRBV18 and TRBJ1-1, the complete variable domain reads NAGVMQNPRHLVRRRGQEARLRCSPMKGHSHVYWYRQLPEEGLKFMVYLQKENIIDESGMPKERFSAEFPKEGPSILRIQQVVRGDSAAYFCASSPGTGWDTEAFFGQGTRLTVV.